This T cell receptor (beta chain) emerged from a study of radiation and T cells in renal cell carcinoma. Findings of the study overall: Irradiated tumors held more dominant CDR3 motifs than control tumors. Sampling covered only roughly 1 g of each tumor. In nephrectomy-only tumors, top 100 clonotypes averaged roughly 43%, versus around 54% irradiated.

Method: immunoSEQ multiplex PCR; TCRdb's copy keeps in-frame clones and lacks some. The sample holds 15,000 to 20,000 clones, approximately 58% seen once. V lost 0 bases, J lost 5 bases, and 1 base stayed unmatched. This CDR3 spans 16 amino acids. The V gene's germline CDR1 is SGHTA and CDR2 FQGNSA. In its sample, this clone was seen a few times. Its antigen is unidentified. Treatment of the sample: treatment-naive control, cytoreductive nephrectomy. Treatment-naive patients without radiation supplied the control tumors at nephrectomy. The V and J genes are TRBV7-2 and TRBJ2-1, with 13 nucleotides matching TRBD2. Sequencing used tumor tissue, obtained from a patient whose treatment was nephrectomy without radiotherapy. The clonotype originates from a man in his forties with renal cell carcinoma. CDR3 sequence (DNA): TGTGCCAGCAGCTTAGCCGGACTAGCGGGGGACAATGAGCAGTTCTTC. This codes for CASSLAGLAGDNEQFF.